The next 7 T cell receptor beta chains were all read from a single sample in a study of blood T cell repertoires in COVID-19. Assay used: immunoSEQ multiplex PCR; TCRdb lists only in-frame clones, some missing. In the table there are 40,000 or so clones, around 87% of which are singletons. Sample: peripheral blood. The receptors derive from a man aged 55 to 70 with active or convalescent COVID-19.

V is TRBV28 and J is TRBJ2-7; TRBD1 aligns across 7 bases. This CDR3 has 13 residues. Germline V lookup: CDR1 MDHEN, CDR2 SYDVKM. V gave up 2 bases and J gave up 6 bases; unmatched junction bases: 4. The CDR3 region is CASSLGAGGEQYF. CDR3 sequence (DNA): TGTGCCAGCAGTTTAGGGGCAGGGGGCGAGCAGTACTTC.

V and J are TRBV6-2 or TRBV6-3 and TRBJ1-5; no definite D call. The V end lost 4 bases, the J end lost 0 bases, and 7 bases lay between the germline ends. The germline V gene has CDR1 MNHEY and CDR2 SVGEGT. The CDR3 is 14 amino acids. The CDR3 DNA sequence: TGTGCCAGCAGTTCCCAGTATAGCAATCAGCCCCAGCATTTT. Translation: CASSSQYSNQPQHF.

The chain couples TRBV2 to TRBJ1-2, with D tentatively TRBD1 (6 bases). This CDR3 spans 14 amino acids. Germline-derived CDR1 and CDR2 are SNHLY and FYNNEI. V gave up 1 base and J gave up 2 bases, with 8 bases separating them. Here the CDR3 DNA reads TGTGCCAGCAGTGAAGGGACAGCAAACTATGGCTACACCTTC. Residues: CASSEGTANYGYTF. The full variable domain, with the rest looked up from reference TRBV2 and TRBJ1-2, is EPEVTQTPSHQVTQMGQEVILRCVPISNHLYFYWYRQILGQKVEFLVSFYNNEISEKSEIFDDQFSVERPDGSNFTLKIRSTKLEDSAMYFCASSEGTANYGYTFGSGTRLTVV.

DNA of the CDR3: TGTGCCAGCAGTTTAAACAGGGTGACAAACTATGGCTACACCTTC. Protein: CASSLNRVTNYGYTF. The gene calls are TRBV28 and TRBJ1-2, with a possible D match to TRBD1 (6 bases). Trimming pared 2 bases from V and 2 bases from J, leaving 12 bases between. CDR3 length: 15 amino acids. The germline V gene has CDR1 MDHEN and CDR2 SYDVKM.

This chain connects TRBV6-1 to TRBJ2-7; no firm D call. CDR3 length equals 15 residues. V lost 2 bases, J lost 3 bases, and 14 bases lay in between. Germline values: CDR1 MNHNS, CDR2 SASEGT. The CDR3 protein is CASSESGARFYEQYF. The CDR3 DNA reads TGTGCCAGCAGTGAATCGGGTGCGAGGTTCTACGAGCAGTACTTC.

The rearrangement links TRBV3-1 (or the pseudogene TRBV3-2) to TRBJ1-4, with 8 bases matching TRBD1. V gave up 5 bases and J gave up 7 bases; unmatched junction bases: 9. This CDR3 is 15 amino acids long. Germline assignment: CDR1 LGHDT and CDR2 YNNKEL (reference sequence). This CDR3 reads CASSSRQGLGEKLFF. Here the CDR3 DNA reads TGTGCCAGCAGCTCACGACAGGGGCTGGGTGAAAAACTGTTTTTT.

The V call is TRBV6-5, the J call TRBJ2-7; 7 positions match TRBD2. This CDR3 spans 12 amino acids. Germline CDR1 MNHEY, CDR2 SVGAGI. V lost 1 base to trimming and J lost 7 bases; unmatched junction nucleotides: 1. The CDR3 reads CASSYFGGEQYF. CDR3 nucleotides: TGTGCCAGCAGTTACTTCGGGGGGGAGCAGTACTTC.